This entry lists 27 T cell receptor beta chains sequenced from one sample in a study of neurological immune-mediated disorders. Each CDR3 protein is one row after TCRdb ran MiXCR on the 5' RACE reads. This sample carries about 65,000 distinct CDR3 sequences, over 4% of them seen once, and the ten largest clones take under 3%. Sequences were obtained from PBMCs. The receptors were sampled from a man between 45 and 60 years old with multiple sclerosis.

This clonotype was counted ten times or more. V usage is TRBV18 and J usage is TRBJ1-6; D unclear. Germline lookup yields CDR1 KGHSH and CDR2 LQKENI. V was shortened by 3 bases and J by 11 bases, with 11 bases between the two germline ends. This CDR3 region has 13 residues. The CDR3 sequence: CASSPNELTPLHF. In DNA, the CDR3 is TGTGCCAGCTCACCGAATGAGCTGACACCCCTCCACTTT. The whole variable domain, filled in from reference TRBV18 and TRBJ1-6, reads NAGVMQNPRHLVRRRGQEARLRCSPMKGHSHVYWYRQLPEEGLKFMVYLQKENIIDESGMPKERFSAEFPKEGPSILRIQQVVRGDSAAYFCASSPNELTPLHFGNGTRLTVT.

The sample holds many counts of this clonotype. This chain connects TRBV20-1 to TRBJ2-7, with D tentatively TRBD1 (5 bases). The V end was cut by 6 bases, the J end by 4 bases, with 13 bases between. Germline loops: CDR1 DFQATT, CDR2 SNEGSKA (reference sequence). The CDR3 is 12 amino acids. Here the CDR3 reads CSAGMAGYEQYV. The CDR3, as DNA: TGCAGTGCAGGGATGGCAGGGTACGAGCAGTACGTC.

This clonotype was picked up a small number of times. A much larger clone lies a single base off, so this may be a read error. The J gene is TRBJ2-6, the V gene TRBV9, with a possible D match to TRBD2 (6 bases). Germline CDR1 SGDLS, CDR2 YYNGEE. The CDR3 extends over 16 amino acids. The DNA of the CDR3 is TGTGCCAGCAGCGTAGCCGGGGGATCTGGGGCCAAAGTCCTGACTTTC. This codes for CASSVAGGSGAKVLTF.

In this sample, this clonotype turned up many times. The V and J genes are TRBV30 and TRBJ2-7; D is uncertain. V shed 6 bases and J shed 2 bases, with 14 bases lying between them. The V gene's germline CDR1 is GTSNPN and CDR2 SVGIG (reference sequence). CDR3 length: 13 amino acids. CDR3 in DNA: TGTGCCTGTTCGTCTCAGGTCCCCTACGAGCAGTACGTC. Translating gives CACSSQVPYEQYV.

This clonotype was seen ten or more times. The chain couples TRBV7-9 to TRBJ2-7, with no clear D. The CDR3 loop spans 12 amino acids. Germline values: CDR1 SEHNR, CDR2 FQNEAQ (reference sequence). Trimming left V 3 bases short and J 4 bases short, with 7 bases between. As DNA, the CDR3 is TGTGCCAGCAGCTTTTCCCTTTACGAGCAGTACGTC. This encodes CASSFSLYEQYV.

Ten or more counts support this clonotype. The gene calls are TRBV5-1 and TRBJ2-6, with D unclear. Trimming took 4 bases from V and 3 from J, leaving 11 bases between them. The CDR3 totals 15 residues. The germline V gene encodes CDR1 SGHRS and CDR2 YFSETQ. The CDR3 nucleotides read TGCGCCAGCAGCCTGAGAACCGGTGGGGCCAACGTCCTGACTTTC. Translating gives CASSLRTGGANVLTF.

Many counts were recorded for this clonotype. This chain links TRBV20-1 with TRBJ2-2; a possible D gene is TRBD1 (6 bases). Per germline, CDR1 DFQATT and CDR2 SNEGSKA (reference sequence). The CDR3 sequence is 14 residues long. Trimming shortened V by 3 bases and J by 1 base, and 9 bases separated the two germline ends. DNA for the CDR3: TGCAGTGCTAGGCCGGGACAGAACACCGGGGAGCTGTTTTTT. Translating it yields CSARPGQNTGELFF.

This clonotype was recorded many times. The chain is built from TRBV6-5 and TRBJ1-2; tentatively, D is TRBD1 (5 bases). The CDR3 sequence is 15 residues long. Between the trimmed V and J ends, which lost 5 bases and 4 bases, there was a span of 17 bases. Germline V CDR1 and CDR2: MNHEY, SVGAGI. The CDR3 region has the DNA TGTGCCAGCAGTCCGACCCCGGACACCCTCTATGGCTACACCTTC. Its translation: CASSPTPDTLYGYTF.

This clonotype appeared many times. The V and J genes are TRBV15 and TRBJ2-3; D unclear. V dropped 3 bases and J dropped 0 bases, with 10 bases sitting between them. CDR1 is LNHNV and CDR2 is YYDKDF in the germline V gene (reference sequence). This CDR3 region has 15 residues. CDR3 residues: CATSSLPKSTDTQYF. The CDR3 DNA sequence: TGTGCCACCAGCAGCCTACCAAAAAGCACAGATACGCAGTATTTT.

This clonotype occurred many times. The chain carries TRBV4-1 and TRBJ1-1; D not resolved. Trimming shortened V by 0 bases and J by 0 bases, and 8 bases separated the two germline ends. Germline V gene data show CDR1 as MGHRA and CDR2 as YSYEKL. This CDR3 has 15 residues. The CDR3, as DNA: TGCGCCAGCAGCCAAGAGTACGGAGTGAACACTGAAGCTTTCTTT. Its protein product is CASSQEYGVNTEAFF.

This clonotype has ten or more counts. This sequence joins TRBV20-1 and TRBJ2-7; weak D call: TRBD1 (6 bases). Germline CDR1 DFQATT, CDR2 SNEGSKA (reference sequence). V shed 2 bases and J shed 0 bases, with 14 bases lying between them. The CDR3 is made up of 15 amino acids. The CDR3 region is CSARSSDSSSYEQYF. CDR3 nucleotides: TGCAGTGCTAGATCCTCGGACAGCAGCTCCTACGAGCAGTACTTC.

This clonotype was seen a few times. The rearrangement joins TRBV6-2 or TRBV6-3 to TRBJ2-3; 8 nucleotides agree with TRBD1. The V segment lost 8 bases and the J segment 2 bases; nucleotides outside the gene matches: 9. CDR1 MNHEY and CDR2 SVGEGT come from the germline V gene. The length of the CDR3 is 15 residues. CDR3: CASEGGQDHTDTQYF. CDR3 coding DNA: TGTGCCAGCGAGGGGGGACAGGATCACACAGATACGCAGTATTTT.

The CDR3 protein is CASRWGSGGTEAFF. The DNA of the CDR3 is TGTGCCAGCAGATGGGGATCCGGGGGTACTGAAGCTTTCTTT. The V and J genes are TRBV7-9 and TRBJ1-1, with D possibly being TRBD1 (5 bases). CDR1 SEHNR and CDR2 FQNEAQ come from the germline V gene (reference sequence). CDR3 length equals 14 residues. The V and J ends lost 6 bases and 5 bases respectively, with 16 bases between them.

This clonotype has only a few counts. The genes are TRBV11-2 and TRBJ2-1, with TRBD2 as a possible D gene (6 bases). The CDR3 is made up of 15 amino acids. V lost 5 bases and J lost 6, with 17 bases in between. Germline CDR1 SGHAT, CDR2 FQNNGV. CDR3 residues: CASSPISGRGNEQFF. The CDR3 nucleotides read TGTGCCAGCAGCCCCATCTCGGGGCGGGGCAATGAGCAGTTCTTC.

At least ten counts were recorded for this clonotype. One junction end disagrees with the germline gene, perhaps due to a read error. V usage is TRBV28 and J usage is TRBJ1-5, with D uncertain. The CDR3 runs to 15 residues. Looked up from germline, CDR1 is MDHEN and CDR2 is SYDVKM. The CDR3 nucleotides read TGTGCCAGCAGTTTCCCCCGAGTCCGCAATCAGCCCCAGAATTTT. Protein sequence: CASSFPRVRNQPQNF. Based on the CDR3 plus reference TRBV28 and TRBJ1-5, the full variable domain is DVKVTQSSRYLVKRTGEKVFLECVQDMDHENMFWYRQDPGLGLRLIYFSYDVKMKEKGDIPEGYSVSREKKERFSLILESASTNQTSMYLCASSFPRVRNQPQNFGDGTRLSIL.

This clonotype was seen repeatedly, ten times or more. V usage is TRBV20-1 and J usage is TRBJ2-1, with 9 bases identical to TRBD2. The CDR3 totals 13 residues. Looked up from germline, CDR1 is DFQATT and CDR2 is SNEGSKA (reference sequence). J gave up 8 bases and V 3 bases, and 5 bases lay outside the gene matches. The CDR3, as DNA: TGCAGTGCTAGGAGGACTAGCGCCTATGAGCAGTTCTTC. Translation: CSARRTSAYEQFF.

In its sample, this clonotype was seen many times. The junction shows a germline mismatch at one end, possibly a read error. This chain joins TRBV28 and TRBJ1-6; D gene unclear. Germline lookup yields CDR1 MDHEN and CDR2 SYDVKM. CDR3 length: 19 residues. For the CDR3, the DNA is TGTGCCAGCAGCGACCCTATCCACCGGCTTAGCTCCTATAATTCACCCCTCAACTTT. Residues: CASSDPIHRLSSYNSPLNF.

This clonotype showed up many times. In nucleotides, the CDR3 is TGTGCCAGCAGTTGGGACAGGGGATATGGCTACACCTTC. Residues: CASSWDRGYGYTF. J is TRBJ1-2 and V is TRBV6-5; 10 bases are shared with TRBD1. From germline, CDR1 is MNHEY and CDR2 SVGAGI. V shed 4 bases and J 5 bases; nucleotides not matched to a gene: 1. The CDR3 has 13 amino acids.

This CDR3 reads CASSLALRSTEAFF. In DNA, the CDR3 is TGTGCCAGCAGCTTAGCACTGAGAAGCACTGAAGCTTTCTTT. This sequence joins TRBV7-9 and TRBJ1-1; no definite D call. CDR3 length: 14 residues. Looked up from germline, CDR1 is SEHNR and CDR2 is FQNEAQ (reference sequence). Trimming took 0 bases from V and 4 from J, leaving 9 bases between them. The complete variable domain, with remaining parts taken from reference TRBV7-9 and TRBJ1-1, reads DTGVSQNPRHKITKRGQNVTFRCDPISEHNRLYWYRQTLGQGPEFLTYFQNEAQLEKSRLLSDRFSAERPKGSFSTLEIQRTEQGDSAMYLCASSLALRSTEAFFGQGTRLTVV.

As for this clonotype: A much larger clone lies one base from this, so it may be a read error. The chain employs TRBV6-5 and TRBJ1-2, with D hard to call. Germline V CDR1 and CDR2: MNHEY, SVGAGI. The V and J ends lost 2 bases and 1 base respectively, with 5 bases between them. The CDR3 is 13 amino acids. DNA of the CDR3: TGTGCCAGCAGTTACCTTAGTAACTATGGCTACACCTTC. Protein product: CASSYLSNYGYTF.

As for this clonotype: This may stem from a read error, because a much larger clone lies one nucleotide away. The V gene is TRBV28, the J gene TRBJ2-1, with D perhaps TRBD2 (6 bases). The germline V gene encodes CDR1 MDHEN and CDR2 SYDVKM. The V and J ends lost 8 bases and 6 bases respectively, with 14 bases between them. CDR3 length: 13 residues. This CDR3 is CASRLERFNEQFF. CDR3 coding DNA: TGTGCCAGCCGACTAGAGAGGTTCAATGAGCAGTTCTTC.

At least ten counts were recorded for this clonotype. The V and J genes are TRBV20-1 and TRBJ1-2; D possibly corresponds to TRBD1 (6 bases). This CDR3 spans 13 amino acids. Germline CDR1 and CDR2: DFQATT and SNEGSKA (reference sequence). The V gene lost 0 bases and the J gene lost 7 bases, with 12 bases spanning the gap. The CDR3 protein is CSAREGARGGYTF. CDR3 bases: TGCAGTGCTAGAGAGGGGGCTCGGGGTGGCTACACCTTC.

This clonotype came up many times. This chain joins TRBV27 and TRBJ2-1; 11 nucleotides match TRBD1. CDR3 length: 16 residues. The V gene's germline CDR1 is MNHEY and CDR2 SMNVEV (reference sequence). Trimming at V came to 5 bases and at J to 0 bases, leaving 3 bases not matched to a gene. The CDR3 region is CASSSGTGGSYNEQFF. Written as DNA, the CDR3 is TGTGCCAGCAGTAGCGGGACAGGGGGCTCCTACAATGAGCAGTTCTTC.

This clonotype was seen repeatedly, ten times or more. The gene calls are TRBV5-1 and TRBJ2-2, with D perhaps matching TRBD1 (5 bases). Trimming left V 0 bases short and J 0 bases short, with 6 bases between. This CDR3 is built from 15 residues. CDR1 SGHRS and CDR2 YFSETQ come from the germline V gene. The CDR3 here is CASSLGQSNTGELFF. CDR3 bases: TGCGCCAGCAGCTTGGGACAGTCGAACACCGGGGAGCTGTTTTTT.

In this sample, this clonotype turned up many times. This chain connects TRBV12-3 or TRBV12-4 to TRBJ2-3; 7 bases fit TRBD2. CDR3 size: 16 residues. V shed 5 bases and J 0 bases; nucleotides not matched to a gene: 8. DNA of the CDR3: TGTGCCAGCAGTCCACGGGACTACTTAAGCACAGATACGCAGTATTTT. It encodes CASSPRDYLSTDTQYF.

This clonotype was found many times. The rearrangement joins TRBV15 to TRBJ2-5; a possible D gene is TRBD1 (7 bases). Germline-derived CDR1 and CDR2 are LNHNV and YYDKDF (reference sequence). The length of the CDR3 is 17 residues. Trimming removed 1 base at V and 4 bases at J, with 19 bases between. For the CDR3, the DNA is TGTGCCACCAGCAGAGTGGCAGGGGGAGGTTTGCGAGAGACCCAGTACTTC. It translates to CATSRVAGGGLRETQYF.

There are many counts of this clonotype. In nucleotides, the CDR3 is TGTGCCAGCAGCTCAACAGAGACAGGGAGGCATCAGCCCCAGCATTTT. It codes for CASSSTETGRHQPQHF. V and J are TRBV27 and TRBJ1-5; TRBD1 aligns across 7 bases. V dropped 6 bases and J dropped 5; count of bases not matched to a gene: 13. Germline V gene data show CDR1 as MNHEY and CDR2 as SMNVEV (reference sequence). This CDR3 spans 16 amino acids.